The 2 T cell receptor beta chains below all came from one sample that was sequenced in a study of regulatory T cells in long-lasting Graves disease. Noted time point: newly diagnosed GD, antithyroid drugs for less than 3 months. The TCR library was made from RNA that had been extracted from PBMCs in TRIzol. The TCR beta library used iRepertoire HTBI primers with Arm-PCR amplification of CDR3. TCRdb reprocessed the multiplex PCR reads via MiXCR and lists one record per CDR3 protein. The data show under 450,000 distinct CDR3 sequences, around 16% seen once. This sample was shared with a second study, whose subject was T cells in Graves' hyperthyroidism and ophthalmopathy.

The material sequenced was peripheral blood mononuclear cells (PBMCs), taken at new diagnosis, from a patient treated with antithyroid drugs. All receptors derive from a woman aged 18-29 years with Graves disease.

This clonotype was seen a few times. The rearrangement joins TRBV7-9 to TRBJ1-1; D unresolved. CDR1 is SEHNR and CDR2 is FQNEAQ in the germline V gene (reference sequence). CDR3 length: 11 residues. V lost 2 bases and J lost 7, with 5 bases in between. The CDR3 loop reads CASSLFIEAFF. The CDR3 nucleotides read TGTGCCAGCAGCTTATTTATTGAAGCTTTCTTT.

The J gene is TRBJ1-5, the V gene TRBV6-1; 7 nucleotides agree with TRBD1. CDR1 MNHNS and CDR2 SASEGT come from the germline V gene. The V gene end was trimmed by 6 bases and the J gene end by 4 bases; junction bases not matched to a gene: 15. This CDR3 spans 17 amino acids. This chain's CDR3 is CASSFLGQLNLNQPQHF. The CDR3 region has the DNA TGTGCCAGCAGCTTCTTGGGACAGCTAAACTTGAATCAGCCCCAGCATTTT.